These T cell receptor beta chains were read from a single sample in a study of T-cell reconstitution after alpha-beta-depleted transplantation in children. TCRdb passed the PCR reads through MiXCR, listing each CDR3 protein once. The sample contains roughly 200,000 distinct CDR3 sequences, roughly 8.1% of which appear only once. The material sequenced was PBMCs, mostly from graft donor cells, taken 360 days after TCRalphabeta/CD19-depleted stem cell transplant. These receptors all stem from a male patient under 10 years old who had a stem cell transplant for acute myeloid leukemia, so the T cells may come from the graft donor. CDR3s include the opening cysteine and the closing phenylalanine or tryptophan. The D gene is left open where the match is weak. The size of a clone is reported for some rows only, either as once, few or many, or as a class for expanded clones.

>TRBV20-1|.|TRBJ2-4|.
TGCAGTGCTAGAGATGACAGCGGCCAAAGGATTCAGTACTTC
CSARDDSGQRIQYF
>TRBV6-5|.|TRBJ1-3|many
TGTGCCAGCAGTTACGGGCCGGGAGGCTCTGGAAACACCATATATTTT
CASSYGPGGSGNTIYF
>TRBV29-1|.|TRBJ2-5|.
TGCAGCGTTGAAGGGATACAAGAGACCCAGTACTTC
CSVEGIQETQYF
>TRBV4-1|.|TRBJ1-6|.
TGCGCCAGCAGCCAAGACAGCAATTCACCCCTCCACTTT
CASSQDSNSPLHF
>TRBV7-2|.|TRBJ2-1|few
TGTGCCAGCAGCTTACAGGGAAGGGTAGATGAGCAGTTCTTC
CASSLQGRVDEQFF
>TRBV12-3/TRBV12-4|.|TRBJ2-2|few
TGTGCCAGCACATCCTCGGGCACCGGGGAGCTGTTTTTT
CASTSSGTGELFF
>TRBV14|.|TRBJ2-2|many
TGTGCCAGCAAGGGAAGCTGGTCGAACACCGGGGAGCTGTTTTTT
CASKGSWSNTGELFF
>TRBV6-2/TRBV6-3|.|TRBJ2-1|many
TGTGCCAGTGTCGGCTTCTCCTACAATGAGCAGTTCTTC
CASVGFSYNEQFF
>TRBV20-1|TRBD1|TRBJ1-6|.
TGCAGTGCAGCCGGGAGAGGGACAGCCCCAAATTCACCCCTCCACTTT
CSAAGRGTAPNSPLHF
>TRBV7-2|.|TRBJ2-7|many
TGTGCCAGCAGCTCTAGGAGACAGTGCTCCTACGAGCAGTACTTC
CASSSRRQCSYEQYF
>TRBV9|.|TRBJ2-2|.
TGTGCCAGCAGCGTAGGAGCGGCGAACACCGGGGAGCTGTTTTTT
CASSVGAANTGELFF
>TRBV12-3/TRBV12-4|.|TRBJ2-4|many
TGTGCCAGCAGCGAAGGCTTCAAAAACATTCAGTACTTC
CASSEGFKNIQYF
>TRBV19|.|TRBJ2-1|.
TGTGCCAGTAGTCCATGGACCCTCTACAATGAGCAGTTCTTC
CASSPWTLYNEQFF
>TRBV20-1|.|TRBJ2-3|many
TGCAGTGCTAGACGAACAGATACGCAGTATTTT
CSARRTDTQYF
>TRBV5-1|.|TRBJ1-1|.
TGCGCCAGCAGCTTGGGACCGGGGGCGGACACTGAAGCTTTCTTT
CASSLGPGADTEAFF
>TRBV10-3|TRBD2|TRBJ2-7|many
TGTGCCATCAGTGGCGGACTAGCGGCGAGCGGGCAGTACTTC
CAISGGLAASGQYF
>TRBV7-2|.|TRBJ2-5|few
TGTGCCAGCAGCTTAGCCCTGCTTGTTGAGACCCAGTACTTC
CASSLALLVETQYF
>TRBV24-1|.|TRBJ2-1|few
TGTGCCACCAGTGATTCGCGGGGTCCTGCCTACAATGAGCAGTTCTTC
CATSDSRGPAYNEQFF
>TRBV5-1|.|TRBJ2-1|many
TGCGCCAGCAGCTTGGGACAATGGGTCAATGAGCAGTTCTTC
CASSLGQWVNEQFF
>TRBV12-3/TRBV12-4|.|TRBJ1-1|few
TGTGCCAGCAGAGGGGACGAAGCTTTCTTT
CASRGDEAFF
>TRBV7-9|.|TRBJ2-3|many
TGTGCCAGCAGCTTATTCGGGAGTAGGAGCACAGATACGCAGTATTTT
CASSLFGSRSTDTQYF
>TRBV24-1|TRBD1|TRBJ2-1|many
TGTGCCACCAGTGACCCCGTCCCGGGACAGGCCGGTGATGAGCAGTTCTTC
CATSDPVPGQAGDEQFF
>TRBV12-3/TRBV12-4|TRBD2|TRBJ2-7|few
TGTGCCAGCAGTTTCGACGGGAGGTCGTCATACGAGCAGTACTTC
CASSFDGRSSYEQYF
>TRBV7-9|.|TRBJ2-3|many
TGTGCCAGCAGCGTCCTAGGGAGAACAGGGAACACAGATACGCAGTATTTT
CASSVLGRTGNTDTQYF
>TRBV7-9|.|TRBJ2-7|many
TGTGCCAGCAGCCCAAACCGGTGGGGGGACACGTTATACGAGCAGTACTTC
CASSPNRWGDTLYEQYF
>TRBV12-3/TRBV12-4|.|TRBJ2-2|many
TGTGCCAGCAGTATTTCCAGCGGGAACACCGGGGAGCTGTTTTTT
CASSISSGNTGELFF
>TRBV5-1|.|TRBJ1-4|many
TGCGCCAGCAGCTCACAGGGTTTCGGGGGTCAGAGAGGTGAAAAACTGTTTTTT
CASSSQGFGGQRGEKLFF
>TRBV12-3/TRBV12-4|TRBD1|TRBJ2-1|.
TGTGCCAGCAGTGTTCACAGGGGACCGAACAATGAGCAGTTCTTC
CASSVHRGPNNEQFF
>TRBV20-1|.|TRBJ2-5|many
TGCAGTGCTAGCCTCCGGAGACAAGAGACCCAGTACTTC
CSASLRRQETQYF
>TRBV7-9|.|TRBJ2-1|.
TGTGCCACAGCCCAGGGCTACAATGAGCAGTTCTTC
CATAQGYNEQFF
>TRBV20-1|.|TRBJ2-5|few
TGCAGTGCTAGTGACGGGGGAAGAAAAGAGACCCAGTACTTC
CSASDGGRKETQYF
>TRBV29-1|TRBD1|TRBJ2-2|many
TGCAGCGCTATACCGGACAGGTCGACCGGGGAGCTGTTTTTT
CSAIPDRSTGELFF
>TRBV6-1|.|TRBJ2-3|.
TGTGCCATCAGTGAAGCGATTGGGCGGGCGGGGGCCACAGATACGCAGTATTTT
CAISEAIGRAGATDTQYF
>TRBV7-2|.|TRBJ2-1|few
TGTGCCAGCAACGCGCTGGGACTCCCTACTTACAATGAGCAGTTCTTC
CASNALGLPTYNEQFF
>TRBV12-3/TRBV12-4|.|TRBJ1-5|many
TGTGCCAGCAGTTTAGGAGACAGGCACCTTTCGCCCCAGCATTTT
CASSLGDRHLSPQHF
>TRBV3-1|TRBD2|TRBJ2-1|many
TGTGCCAGCAGCTCTGCCGGGACTAGCGGGGTCAATGAGCAGTTCTTC
CASSSAGTSGVNEQFF
>TRBV29-1|.|TRBJ1-2|few
TGCAGCGTGGAGGGGACCGTTAGGGGCTACACCTTC
CSVEGTVRGYTF
>TRBV11-2|.|TRBJ2-5|few
TGTGCCAGCAGGAATACCGGGTCTAGGACGGAGACCCAGTACTTC
CASRNTGSRTETQYF
>TRBV5-6|.|TRBJ2-3|many
TGTGCCAGCAGCTTCGGGGATAGGACAGATACGCAGTATTTT
CASSFGDRTDTQYF
>TRBV5-1|.|TRBJ2-4|few
TGCGCCAGCAGCCAAGGCGGGACATCAGTCGGGGACAAAAACATTCAGTACTTC
CASSQGGTSVGDKNIQYF
>TRBV7-8|.|TRBJ2-5|many
TGTGCCAGCAGCTGGACTCAAGAGACCCAGTACTTC
CASSWTQETQYF
>TRBV7-2|TRBD1|TRBJ1-4|.
TGTGCCAGCAGCTCGCAGGGGGCGGGTGTAACTAATGAAAAACTGTTTTTT
CASSSQGAGVTNEKLFF
>TRBV12-3/TRBV12-4|.|TRBJ1-5|many
TGTGCCAGCAGTAAGGGGATCCAGCCCCAGCATTTT
CASSKGIQPQHF
>TRBV24-1|TRBD1|TRBJ2-1|.
TGTGCCACCAGTGACCCTGGGGGCCGGGACAGGGGCTACAATGAGCAGTTCTTC
CATSDPGGRDRGYNEQFF
>TRBV5-6|.|TRBJ1-5|.
TGTGCCAGCAGCTTGAAAGGGAGCAATCAGCCCCAGCATTTT
CASSLKGSNQPQHF
>TRBV4-3|.|TRBJ2-2|few
TGCGCCAGCAGCCAAGTCTCAGGAGGGGAAGGCGGCACCGGGGAGCTGTTTTTT
CASSQVSGGEGGTGELFF
>TRBV29-1|.|TRBJ2-1|.
TGCAGCGTTGCCAAGCTAGCGTCACAAACCTACAATGAGCAGTTCTTC
CSVAKLASQTYNEQFF
>TRBV5-1|.|TRBJ2-7|.
TGCGCCAGCAGCGGGGGCATCCCCTACGAGCAGTACTTC
CASSGGIPYEQYF
>TRBV7-8|TRBD1|TRBJ2-1|many
TGTGCCAGCAGCAAAGACAGGGGGCAAGGGCAGTTCTTC
CASSKDRGQGQFF
>TRBV11-1|TRBD2|TRBJ2-6|.
TGTGCCAGCAGCTTATCCCCTAGCGGGAGATCCGCCGGGGCCAACGTCCTGACTTTC
CASSLSPSGRSAGANVLTF
>TRBV7-9|.|TRBJ1-5|many
TGTGCCAGCAGCCCTCAGGGCTTGGATCAGCCCCAGCATTTT
CASSPQGLDQPQHF
>TRBV11-1|.|TRBJ2-7|many
TGTGCCAGCAGCTTAAGGTCAGGACCCCTATGGGAGCAGTACTTC
CASSLRSGPLWEQYF
>TRBV15|.|TRBJ2-4|.
TGTGCCGCCCGGGAAGGGGCCAAAAACATTCAGTACTTC
CAAREGAKNIQYF
>TRBV29-1|.|TRBJ1-2|many
TGCAGCGTTCGGGTAGGCTATGGCTACACCTTC
CSVRVGYGYTF